This paragraph covers one T cell receptor (beta chain) sequence. A 5'RACE reaction primed in the constant segment made cDNA libraries of TCR alpha and TCR beta, and these carried sample barcodes and UMIs. From the 5' RACE reads, TCRdb called clonotypes with MiXCR, one entry per CDR3 protein. In the table there are around 340,000 distinct CDR3 sequences, roughly 15% of which are singletons. The sample is drawn from a study of T-cell memory formation after mild COVID-19. Per germline, CDR1 SGHRS and CDR2 YFSETQ. V lost 4 bases and J 4 bases, leaving 15 bases between the germline ends. This CDR3 contains 15 residues.

The chain has TRBV5-1 and TRBJ2-1, with a tentative D call TRBD1 (5 bases). The material sequenced was PBMCs or a T cell subset sorted from them (not recorded which). The TCR comes from a young man who had mild COVID-19 (a few samples of this study predate the infection). Cell type and time point are not known. The CDR3 protein is CASSKGHLEYNEQFF. As DNA, the CDR3 is TGCGCCAGCAGCAAAGGACACTTGGAATACAATGAGCAGTTCTTC.